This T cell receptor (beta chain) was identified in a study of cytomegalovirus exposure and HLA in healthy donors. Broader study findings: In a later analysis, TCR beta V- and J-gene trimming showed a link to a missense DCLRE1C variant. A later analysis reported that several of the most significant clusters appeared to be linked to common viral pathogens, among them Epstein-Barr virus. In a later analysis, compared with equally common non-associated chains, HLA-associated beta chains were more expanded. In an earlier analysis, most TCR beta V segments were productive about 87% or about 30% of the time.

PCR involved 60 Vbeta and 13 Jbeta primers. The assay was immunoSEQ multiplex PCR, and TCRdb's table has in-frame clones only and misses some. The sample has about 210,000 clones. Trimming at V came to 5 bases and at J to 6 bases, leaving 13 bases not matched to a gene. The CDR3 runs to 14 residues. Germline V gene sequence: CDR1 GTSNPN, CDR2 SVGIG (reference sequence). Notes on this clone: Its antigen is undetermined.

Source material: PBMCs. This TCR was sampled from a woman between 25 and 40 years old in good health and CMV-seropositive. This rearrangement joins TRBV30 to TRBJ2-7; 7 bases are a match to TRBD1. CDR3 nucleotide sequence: TGTGCCTGGGCCAGAGGGACAGTTCTTGGCGAGCAGTACTTC. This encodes CAWARGTVLGEQYF.